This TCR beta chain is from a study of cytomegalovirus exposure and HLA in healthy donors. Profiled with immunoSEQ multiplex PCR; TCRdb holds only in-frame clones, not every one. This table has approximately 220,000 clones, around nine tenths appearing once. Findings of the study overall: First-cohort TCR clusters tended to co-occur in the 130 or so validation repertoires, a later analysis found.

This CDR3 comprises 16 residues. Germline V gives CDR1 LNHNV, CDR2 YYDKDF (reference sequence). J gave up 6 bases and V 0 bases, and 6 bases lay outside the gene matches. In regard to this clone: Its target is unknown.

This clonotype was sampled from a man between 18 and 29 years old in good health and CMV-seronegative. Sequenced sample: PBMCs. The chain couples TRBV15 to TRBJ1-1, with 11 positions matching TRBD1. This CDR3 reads CATSRDLGQGASEAFF. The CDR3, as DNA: TGTGCCACCAGCAGAGATCTAGGACAGGGGGCATCTGAAGCTTTCTTT.